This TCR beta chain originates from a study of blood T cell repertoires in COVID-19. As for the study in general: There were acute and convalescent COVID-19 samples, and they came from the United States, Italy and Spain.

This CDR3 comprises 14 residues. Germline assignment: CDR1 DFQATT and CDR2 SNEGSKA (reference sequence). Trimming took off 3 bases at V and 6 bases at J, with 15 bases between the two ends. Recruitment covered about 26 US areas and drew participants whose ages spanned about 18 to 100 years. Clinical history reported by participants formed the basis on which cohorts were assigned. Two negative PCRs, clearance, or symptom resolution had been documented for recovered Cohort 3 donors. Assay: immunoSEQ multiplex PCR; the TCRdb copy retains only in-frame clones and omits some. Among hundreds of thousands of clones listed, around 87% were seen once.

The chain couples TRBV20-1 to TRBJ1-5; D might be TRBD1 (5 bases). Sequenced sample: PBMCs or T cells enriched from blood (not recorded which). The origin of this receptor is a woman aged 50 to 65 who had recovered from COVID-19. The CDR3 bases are TGCAGTGCTAGTCCTTTCCAGGGTGCTCAGCCCCAGCATTTT. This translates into CSASPFQGAQPQHF.